This entry describes one T cell receptor (beta chain). The entry originates in a study of T-cell memory formation after mild COVID-19. Study as a whole: Each donor largely had its own TCR clusters.

A 5'RACE reaction primed in the constant segment made cDNA libraries of TCR alpha and TCR beta, and these carried sample barcodes and UMIs. TCRdb recomputed calls from the 5' RACE reads with MiXCR, one row per CDR3 protein. This table holds roughly 580,000 distinct CDR3 sequences, around 17% found once. CDR1 is SEHNR and CDR2 is FQNEAQ in the germline V gene (reference sequence). The CDR3 runs to 17 residues. With 4 bases clipped from V and 2 bases from J, the junction kept 9 bases outside the gene matches. The receptor was derived from an adult woman who had mild COVID-19 (a few samples of this study predate the infection). Cell type and time point are not known. The source material was PBMCs or a T cell subset sorted from them (not recorded which). This chain uses TRBV7-9 with TRBJ2-3; 10 bases map to TRBD2. The CDR3 DNA reads as TGTGCCAGCAGCTCTCGACTAGCGGGTGGTTACACAGATACGCAGTATTTT. As protein: CASSSRLAGGYTDTQYF.